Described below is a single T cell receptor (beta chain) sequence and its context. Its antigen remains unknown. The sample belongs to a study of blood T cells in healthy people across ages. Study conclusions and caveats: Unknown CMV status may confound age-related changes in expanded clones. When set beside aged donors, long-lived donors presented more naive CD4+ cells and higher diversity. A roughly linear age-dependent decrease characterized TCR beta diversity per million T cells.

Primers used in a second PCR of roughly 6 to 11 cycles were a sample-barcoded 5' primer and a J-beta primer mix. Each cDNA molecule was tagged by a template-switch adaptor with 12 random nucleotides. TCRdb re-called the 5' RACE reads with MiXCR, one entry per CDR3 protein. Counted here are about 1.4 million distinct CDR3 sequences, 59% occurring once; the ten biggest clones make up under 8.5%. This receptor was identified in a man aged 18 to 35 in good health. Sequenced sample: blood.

CDR3 sequence (DNA): TGCAGTGCTGGGGGACTAGCGGGGTTCGCAGATACGCAGTATTTT. It yields the protein CSAGGLAGFADTQYF. V is TRBV20-1 and J is TRBJ2-3; the match to TRBD2 covers 13 bases. The germline V gene has CDR1 DFQATT and CDR2 SNEGSKA (reference sequence). The CDR3 is 15 amino acids. The J segment lost 4 bases and the V segment lost 5 bases, leaving 6 bases of the junction unmatched.